A selection of T cell receptor beta chains follows, all from one sample in a study of cytomegalovirus exposure and HLA in healthy donors. Profiling relied on immunoSEQ multiplex PCR, and the TCRdb table lists in-frame clones only, not all of them. The sample has around 190,000 clones, around 79% seen once. The sequencing sample was made of PBMCs. The receptors were gathered from a woman in her 30s in good health and CMV-seropositive. Each CDR3 is given with its conserved first and last residue. A D gene is named only where the DNA matches it firmly. Size values are once, few and many counts, or a class for expanded clones, and some rows have none.

>NA|NA|TRBJ1-2|TRBV6-5
CASSRQVTNYGYTF
TGTGCCAGCAGTCGACAGGTCACTAACTATGGCTACACCTTC
>NA|NA|TRBJ1-1|TRBV14
CASSPAGTKNTEAFF
TGTGCCAGCAGCCCAGCAGGGACAAAGAACACTGAAGCTTTCTTT
>TRBD1|NA|TRBJ1-6|TRBV7-8
CASSLVVGQGTSPLHF
TGTGCCAGCAGCTTAGTGGTCGGACAGGGCACTTCACCCCTCCACTTT
>NA|NA|TRBJ1-3|TRBV28
CASSLVGNTIYF
TGTGCCAGCAGTTTAGTAGGAAACACCATATATTTT
>NA|NA|TRBJ1-1|TRBV6-5
CASSYPGLNTEAFF
TGTGCCAGCAGTTACCCAGGGCTGAACACTGAAGCTTTCTTT
>NA|NA|TRBJ1-2|TRBV19
CASSKEGDGYTF
TGTGCCAGTAGTAAAGAGGGCGATGGCTACACCTTC
>NA|NA|TRBJ2-7|TRBV4-3
CASSQDGLSYEQYF
TGCGCCAGCAGCCAAGACGGACTGAGCTACGAGCAGTACTTC
>NA|NA|TRBJ2-7|TRBV14
CASSSAHYEQYF
TGTGCCAGCAGCAGCGCCCACTACGAGCAGTACTTC
>NA|NA|TRBJ1-4|TRBV7-9
CASSSTAGGLFF
TGTGCCAGCAGCTCGACAGCCGGGGGACTGTTTTTT
>TRBD2|NA|TRBJ2-1|TRBV19
CASSIVGLAGASEQFF
TGTGCCAGTAGTATAGTGGGACTAGCGGGAGCGAGTGAGCAGTTCTTC
>TRBD1|NA|TRBJ1-4|TRBV27
CASGRQGRNEKLFF
TGTGCCAGCGGCCGACAGGGAAGGAATGAAAAACTGTTTTTT
>NA|NA|TRBJ2-1|TRBV5-1
CASSPGGLAYNEQFF
TGCGCCAGCAGCCCTGGAGGACTGGCCTACAATGAGCAGTTCTTC
>NA|NA|TRBJ1-4|TRBV2
CASRNTRTGANEKLFF
TGTGCCAGCAGGAACACCAGGACGGGAGCTAATGAAAAACTGTTTTTT
>TRBD1|NA|TRBJ2-7|TRBV5-4
CASSSWGQSYEQYF
TGTGCCAGCAGTTCTTGGGGACAGTCCTACGAGCAGTACTTC
>TRBD1|NA|TRBJ2-7|TRBV10-3
CAISERQGANEQYF
TGTGCCATCAGTGAGAGACAGGGGGCAAACGAGCAGTACTTC
>NA|NA|TRBJ1-1|TRBV30
CAWSVGRGFEAFF
TGTGCCTGGAGTGTGGGCAGGGGCTTTGAAGCTTTCTTT
>TRBD1|once|TRBJ2-1|TRBV19
CASSELRTGRYNEQFF
TGTGCCAGTAGTGAGTTGAGGACAGGTCGCTACAATGAGCAGTTCTTC
>TRBD1|NA|TRBJ2-7|TRBV29-1
CSVKGVTGWTSYEQYF
TGCAGCGTTAAGGGGGTGACAGGGTGGACCTCCTACGAGCAGTACTTC